These T cell receptor beta chains were read from a single sample in a study of blood T cell repertoires in COVID-19. Generated by immunoSEQ multiplex PCR, the TCRdb table keeps only in-frame clones and is missing some. This table holds just under 150,000 clones, roughly 85% found once. The sample taken for sequencing was peripheral blood. The receptors derive from a human donor with acute or convalescent COVID-19. The donor label of this sample is uncertain. CDR3s include the opening cysteine and the closing phenylalanine or tryptophan. D genes are given only for firm matches. Clone size is shown for a subset of rows, as once, few, many or a class of expanded clone.

D: NA
J: TRBJ1-3
length: 15
size: NA
V: TRBV6-5
DNA: TGTGCCAGCAGTTACGGAGGCAGTCCTGGAAACACCATATATTTT
CDR3: CASSYGGSPGNTIYF

D: TRBD2
J: TRBJ2-3
length: 15
size: few
V: TRBV5-4
DNA: TGTGCCAGCACCGTAAGGACTAGCTCCCATGATACGCAGTATTTT
CDR3: CASTVRTSSHDTQYF

D: TRBD1
J: TRBJ2-1
length: 15
size: NA
V: TRBV14
DNA: TGTGCCAGCAGCCGAGGACAGGGGGGATACAATGAGCAGTTCTTC
CDR3: CASSRGQGGYNEQFF

D: NA
J: TRBJ1-2
length: 15
size: NA
V: TRBV6-5
DNA: TGTGCCAGCAGTTACTCGAGCCCCAGGGCTCAGGGCTACACCTTC
CDR3: CASSYSSPRAQGYTF

D: NA
J: TRBJ1-5
length: 16
size: NA
V: TRBV19
DNA: TGTGCCAGTAGTATGGGTTTAGGGCAGGGTAATCAGCCCCAGCATTTT
CDR3: CASSMGLGQGNQPQHF

D: TRBD1
J: TRBJ1-3
length: 14
size: NA
V: TRBV27
DNA: TGTGCCAGCAGCTCCACAGGGGCGGAAAACACCATATATTTT
CDR3: CASSSTGAENTIYF

D: NA
J: TRBJ1-4
length: 15
size: NA
V: TRBV2
DNA: TGTGCCAGCAGTGATCCCTCAGGGGCAGGTGAAAAACTGTTTTTT
CDR3: CASSDPSGAGEKLFF

D: TRBD1
J: TRBJ1-3
length: 15
size: NA
V: TRBV7-2
DNA: TGTGCCAGCAGGCTAGACAGGGGGCCTGGAAACACCATATATTTT
CDR3: CASRLDRGPGNTIYF

D: NA
J: TRBJ2-7
length: 14
size: NA
V: TRBV6-2/TRBV6-3
DNA: TGTGCCAGCAGTTATAACCCGGGGGCCTACGAGCAGTACTTC
CDR3: CASSYNPGAYEQYF

D: NA
J: TRBJ1-1
length: 14
size: NA
V: TRBV9
DNA: TGTGCCAGCAGCGTTACAGGGCGGAACACTGAAGCTTTCTTT
CDR3: CASSVTGRNTEAFF

D: NA
J: TRBJ2-1
length: 14
size: NA
V: TRBV6-4
DNA: TGTGCCAGCAGTGACTCGGGGGGGCCCAATGAGCAGTTCTTC
CDR3: CASSDSGGPNEQFF

D: NA
J: TRBJ1-2
length: 11
size: few
V: TRBV29-1
DNA: TGCAGCGTTGAATTTTTCAATGGCTACACCTTC
CDR3: CSVEFFNGYTF

D: NA
J: TRBJ1-4
length: 15
size: NA
V: TRBV14
DNA: TGTGCCAGCAGCCCTTCCCCCCAGGGTAATGAAAAACTGTTTTTT
CDR3: CASSPSPQGNEKLFF

D: NA
J: TRBJ1-6
length: 12
size: NA
V: TRBV7-2
DNA: TGTGCCAGCAGCGACAGCAATTCACCCCTCCACTTT
CDR3: CASSDSNSPLHF

D: TRBD1
J: TRBJ1-5
length: 18
size: once
V: TRBV24-1
DNA: TGTGCCACCAGTGAACCAACAGGGGCCCGAGAAGACAATCAGCCCCAGCATTTT
CDR3: CATSEPTGAREDNQPQHF

D: NA
J: TRBJ1-6
length: 14
size: few
V: TRBV15
DNA: TGTGCCACCCCGCGGGGTCCCTATAATTCACCCCTCCACTTT
CDR3: CATPRGPYNSPLHF

D: NA
J: TRBJ1-4
length: 14
size: once
V: TRBV28
DNA: TGTGCCAGCATCCAGGGGTCTGGTAATGAAAAACTGTTTTTT
CDR3: CASIQGSGNEKLFF

D: TRBD1
J: TRBJ1-6
length: 17
size: NA
V: TRBV6-2/TRBV6-3
DNA: TGTGCCAGCAGTTACCCCTCCGGGACAGGGTCGGGTTCACCCCTCCACTTT
CDR3: CASSYPSGTGSGSPLHF

D: TRBD1
J: TRBJ2-5
length: 14
size: NA
V: TRBV11-2
DNA: TGTGCCAGCAGCTTAAACAGGGGGCGGGAGACCCAGTACTTC
CDR3: CASSLNRGRETQYF

D: NA
J: TRBJ1-1
length: 15
size: NA
V: TRBV4-2
DNA: TGTGCCAGCAGCCAACAACTAGAGGCGAACACTGAAGCTTTCTTT
CDR3: CASSQQLEANTEAFF

D: NA
J: TRBJ1-2
length: 14
size: NA
V: TRBV7-2
DNA: TGTGCCAGCAGCTTAGCTCTGGGCGCCTATGGCTACACCTTC
CDR3: CASSLALGAYGYTF

D: TRBD1
J: TRBJ1-2
length: 13
size: NA
V: TRBV19
DNA: TGTGCCAGTAGCGCACAGGGGGAATATGGCTACACCTTC
CDR3: CASSAQGEYGYTF

D: NA
J: TRBJ2-1
length: 14
size: NA
V: TRBV5-1
DNA: TGCGCCAGCAGCCGCGGGACGGTCCCTAATGAGCAGTTCTTC
CDR3: CASSRGTVPNEQFF

D: TRBD1
J: TRBJ1-6
length: 15
size: once
V: TRBV18
DNA: TGTGCCAGCTCAAGGGACAGAAGTGGACATTCACCCCTCCACTTT
CDR3: CASSRDRSGHSPLHF

D: NA
J: TRBJ2-3
length: 11
size: NA
V: TRBV28
DNA: TGTGCCAGCAGTGGAGAGGGCGCGCAGTATTTT
CDR3: CASSGEGAQYF

D: NA
J: TRBJ1-1
length: 13
size: NA
V: TRBV29-1
DNA: TGCAGCGTTGAAGGCGTTCTTGGCACTGAAGCTTTCTTT
CDR3: CSVEGVLGTEAFF

D: NA
J: TRBJ2-2
length: 16
size: NA
V: TRBV6-5
DNA: TGTGCCAGCAGTTACTCCCCTCAGGGTTTCACCGGGGAGCTGTTTTTT
CDR3: CASSYSPQGFTGELFF

D: NA
J: TRBJ1-1
length: 15
size: NA
V: TRBV9
DNA: TGTGCCAGCAGCGTAGATGCGGGGAGGTTGCCTGAAGCTTTCTTT
CDR3: CASSVDAGRLPEAFF

D: TRBD1
J: TRBJ2-5
length: 14
size: NA
V: TRBV5-1
DNA: TGCGCCAGCAGCTTGGATCCAGGGGGCCAGACCCAGTACTTC
CDR3: CASSLDPGGQTQYF

D: NA
J: TRBJ2-3
length: 22
size: NA
V: TRBV12-2
DNA: TGTGCAAGTCGTTCCATACCTCTCATTTCCCCGGGACTAGCGGAAAACACAGATACGCAGTATTTT
CDR3: CASRSIPLISPGLAENTDTQYF

D: TRBD2
J: TRBJ2-7
length: 13
size: NA
V: TRBV11-2
DNA: TGTGCCAGCAGCCTGACTAGCGTCTACGAGCAGTACTTC
CDR3: CASSLTSVYEQYF

D: TRBD1
J: TRBJ2-7
length: 14
size: NA
V: TRBV7-9
DNA: TGTGCCAGCAGCTTAGCGCAGGGGGACTACGAGCAGTACTTC
CDR3: CASSLAQGDYEQYF

D: NA
J: TRBJ1-6
length: 15
size: NA
V: TRBV11-2
DNA: TGTGCCAGCAGCTTAAGACAGATCCTAGGTTCACCCCTCCACTTT
CDR3: CASSLRQILGSPLHF

D: TRBD1
J: TRBJ1-2
length: 15
size: NA
V: TRBV3-1/TRBV3-2
DNA: TGTGCCAGCACCATCACAGGGGGCGAGAACTATGGCTACACCTTC
CDR3: CASTITGGENYGYTF

D: TRBD1
J: TRBJ1-1
length: 13
size: once
V: TRBV27
DNA: TGTGCCAGCAAGACAGGGCTAGAAACTGAAGCTTTCTTT
CDR3: CASKTGLETEAFF

D: TRBD1
J: TRBJ2-5
length: 16
size: NA
V: TRBV29-1
DNA: TGCAGCGTTGAAGATCCGACAGGGGCCATACAAGAGACCCAGTACTTC
CDR3: CSVEDPTGAIQETQYF

D: NA
J: TRBJ2-2
length: 16
size: NA
V: TRBV24-1
DNA: TGTGCCACCAGTGATTTCACCGATAGTTCTACCGGGGAGCTGTTTTTT
CDR3: CATSDFTDSSTGELFF

D: NA
J: TRBJ1-1
length: 13
size: NA
V: TRBV11-3
DNA: TGTGCCAGCAGCGCCTACAGGGACACTGAAGCTTTCTTT
CDR3: CASSAYRDTEAFF

D: TRBD2
J: TRBJ2-4
length: 12
size: NA
V: TRBV6-5
DNA: TGTGCCAGCACGGCGACTAGCGGGCTACAGTACTTC
CDR3: CASTATSGLQYF

D: NA
J: TRBJ2-5
length: 13
size: NA
V: TRBV5-1
DNA: TGCGCCAGCGGCAGGGGAGATCAAGAGACCCAGTACTTC
CDR3: CASGRGDQETQYF

D: TRBD1
J: TRBJ2-1
length: 15
size: few
V: TRBV18
DNA: TGTGCCAGCTCACCACCGGGGACAGATTACAATGAGCAGTTCTTC
CDR3: CASSPPGTDYNEQFF

D: TRBD1
J: TRBJ1-4
length: 14
size: NA
V: TRBV27
DNA: TGTGCCAGCAGCTCGACAGGGGGAGATGAAAAACTGTTTTTT
CDR3: CASSSTGGDEKLFF

D: NA
J: TRBJ2-5
length: 14
size: NA
V: TRBV7-2
DNA: TGTGCCAGCAGCTTCCAACAGGGTATGGAGACCCAGTACTTC
CDR3: CASSFQQGMETQYF

D: TRBD1
J: TRBJ2-5
length: 15
size: NA
V: TRBV5-1
DNA: TGCGCCAGCAGCGTCCAGACAGGGGGAGTAGAGACCCAGTACTTC
CDR3: CASSVQTGGVETQYF

D: NA
J: TRBJ1-2
length: 14
size: NA
V: TRBV19
DNA: TGTGCCAGTCAGAAACAGGGACGGGACTATGGCTACACCTTC
CDR3: CASQKQGRDYGYTF

D: NA
J: TRBJ2-7
length: 14
size: NA
V: TRBV7-2
DNA: TGTGCCAGCAGCTTATTACAGGGCGCCTACGAGCAGTACTTC
CDR3: CASSLLQGAYEQYF

D: TRBD2
J: TRBJ2-1
length: 14
size: NA
V: TRBV10-3
DNA: TGTGCCATCAGCTCTACTAGCGGGAACAATGAGCAGTTCTTC
CDR3: CAISSTSGNNEQFF

D: NA
J: TRBJ1-1
length: 15
size: few
V: TRBV4-3
DNA: TGCGCCAGCAGCCAAGATTGGGGCAGGGGCCCTGAAGCTTTCTTT
CDR3: CASSQDWGRGPEAFF

D: NA
J: TRBJ1-5
length: 14
size: NA
V: TRBV27
DNA: TGTGCCAGCAGTCCCCAACAGGGAAATCAGCCCCAGCATTTT
CDR3: CASSPQQGNQPQHF

D: NA
J: TRBJ2-2
length: 15
size: NA
V: TRBV4-1
DNA: TGCGCCAGCAGCCAAACCGCAAGCAAGACCGGGGAGCTGTTTTTT
CDR3: CASSQTASKTGELFF

D: NA
J: TRBJ2-1
length: 15
size: once
V: TRBV6-2/TRBV6-3
DNA: TGTGCCAGCAGTATGAGCGGGACAAGATACAATGAGCAGTTCTTC
CDR3: CASSMSGTRYNEQFF

D: NA
J: TRBJ1-1
length: 16
size: NA
V: TRBV19
DNA: TGTGCCAGTAGTATAACCGGAGCGGCAGGGAACACTGAAGCTTTCTTT
CDR3: CASSITGAAGNTEAFF

D: TRBD1
J: TRBJ1-3
length: 17
size: NA
V: TRBV28
DNA: TGTGCCACCACCACCCCGCCGGGACAGGGGAACGGAAACACCATATATTTT
CDR3: CATTTPPGQGNGNTIYF

D: NA
J: TRBJ1-5
length: 12
size: NA
V: TRBV28
DNA: TGTGCCAGCAGCCGTCTAAATCAGCCCCAGCATTTT
CDR3: CASSRLNQPQHF

D: TRBD1
J: TRBJ2-2
length: 18
size: NA
V: TRBV18
DNA: TGTGCCAGCTCACCCGTCCCGGGACAGGGGTCGGGCACCGGGGAGCTGTTTTTT
CDR3: CASSPVPGQGSGTGELFF

D: NA
J: TRBJ1-6
length: 13
size: NA
V: TRBV21-1
DNA: TGTGCCAGCAGCCTACTTCTCAATTCACCCCTCCACTTT
CDR3: CASSLLLNSPLHF

D: TRBD1
J: TRBJ1-1
length: 14
size: NA
V: TRBV25-1
DNA: TGTGCCAGCACGGGACAGGGGATGAACACTGAAGCTTTCTTT
CDR3: CASTGQGMNTEAFF

D: NA
J: TRBJ2-5
length: 13
size: NA
V: TRBV29-1
DNA: TGCAGCGTTGGGGTAGGGGGCCAAGAGACCCAGTACTTC
CDR3: CSVGVGGQETQYF

D: TRBD2
J: TRBJ2-4
length: 14
size: NA
V: TRBV9
DNA: TGTGCCAGCAGCTCCCCTGGGGAGGGAAACATTCAGTACTTC
CDR3: CASSSPGEGNIQYF